This record covers a single T cell receptor beta chain. Its antigen is not identified. Treatment noted: approximately 9-day PBMC culture with coronavirus spike peptide pools or control peptides (ViraFEST assay). Negative selection was the method that isolated CD4+ T cells after more than 9 days of culture. CDR1 is SEHNR, CDR2 FQNEAQ, per germline (reference sequence). The CDR3 runs 13 residues. V was clipped by 3 bases and J by 2 bases, with 6 bases between them. The Oncomine TCR Beta short-read assay generated sequence data from the DNA of cultured CD4+ T cells. From the PCR reads, TCRdb called clonotypes with MiXCR, one entry per CDR3 protein. Of 12,000 or so distinct CDR3 sequences listed, 45% to 60% were seen once; the top ten hold 20% to 25%. This entry comes from a study of vaccination and CD4 T cells after COVID-19. Study context: The convalescents were made up of six males and four females, two of whom were Hispanic.

Study-wide results and limits: Convalescent patients' clones that were vaccine-specific were spike mono-reactive in 304 of 307 cases. Within the convalescent patients, a median about 90% of the SARS-CoV-2-reactive clones were ones that appeared only post-vaccination.

The source material was CD4+ T cells from blood, cultured in vitro. The clonotype comes from a human donor who had recovered from COVID-19. This chain links TRBV7-9 with TRBJ2-3, with D hard to call. CDR3 nucleotide sequence: TGTGCCAGCAGCTTCGGCACCACAGATACGCAGTATTTT. The encoded protein is CASSFGTTDTQYF.